This TCR beta chain came from a study of blood T cells in healthy people across ages. Study observations and caveats: Roughly linearly, TCR beta diversity per million T cells fell as age increased.

Through a sample-barcoded 5' primer and a J-beta primer mix, a second PCR was run for roughly 6 to 12 cycles. TCRdb called the 5' RACE reads again in MiXCR, with one record for every CDR3 protein. The table has fewer than 900,000 distinct CDR3 sequences, around 36% seen once. This CDR3 comprises 14 residues. Deletions cut 7 bases from V and 4 bases from J, with 16 bases between. CDR1 and CDR2 (germline): SGHTA, FQGNSA. Remarks on this clonotype: The antigen is unknown.

Specimen: blood. This TCR derives from a man younger than 35 in good health. The chain joins TRBV7-2 to TRBJ1-2, with D tentatively TRBD1 (6 bases). This CDR3 reads CASTQQGPAYGYTF. The CDR3 DNA is TGTGCCAGCACTCAACAGGGCCCCGCCTATGGCTACACCTTC.